These 17 T cell receptor beta chains were sequenced from one sample in a study of cytomegalovirus exposure and HLA in healthy donors. It was with 60 Vbeta and 13 Jbeta primers that the PCR ran. The assay was immunoSEQ multiplex PCR, and TCRdb's table has in-frame clones only and misses some. There are under 170,000 clones in the sample; 70% to 80% occur only once, and 3.5% lies in the top ten. Sample: PBMCs. These receptors were obtained from a human donor in good health.

The chain is built from TRBV28 and TRBJ2-3, with TRBD1 matching 7 bases. J lost 3 bases, V lost 7 bases, and 10 bases had no gene match. The CDR3 is 15 residues long. The germline gives CDR1 MDHEN, CDR2 SYDVKM. CDR3 in DNA: TGTGCCAGCACTATAGGGGGCTGGAGTACAGATACGCAGTATTTT. Translated: CASTIGGWSTDTQYF.

V is TRBV18 and J is TRBJ2-2; 7 bases map to TRBD1. The CDR3 totals 15 residues. The ends lost 8 bases at V and 6 bases at J; junction bases unmatched: 12. CDR1 and CDR2 from the germline V gene are KGHSH and LQKENI. This CDR3 is CASPQDRRPPGELFF. Here the CDR3 DNA reads TGTGCCAGCCCCCAGGACAGGCGACCCCCCGGGGAGCTGTTTTTT.

This rearrangement joins TRBV6-6 to TRBJ1-3; D gene ambiguous. Germline V lookup: CDR1 MNHNY, CDR2 SVGAGI (reference sequence). This CDR3 has 13 residues. Trimming pared 5 bases from V and 4 bases from J, leaving 9 bases between. This CDR3 reads CASSQTQGNTIYF. Here the CDR3 DNA reads TGTGCCAGCAGTCAGACACAGGGAAACACCATATATTTT.

The J gene is TRBJ1-1, the V gene TRBV30; no clear D gene. Trimming took off 3 bases at V and 0 bases at J, with 8 bases between the two ends. Germline V lookup: CDR1 GTSNPN, CDR2 SVGIG (reference sequence). The CDR3 totals 13 residues. The CDR3 nucleotides read TGTGCCTGGAGACAGAACATGAACACTGAAGCTTTCTTT. Its protein product is CAWRQNMNTEAFF.

This chain joins TRBV7-9 and TRBJ1-1; the D is unclear. V lost 9 bases and J lost 3, with 14 bases in between. From germline, CDR1 is SEHNR and CDR2 FQNEAQ (reference sequence). This CDR3 contains 13 residues. The CDR3 spells CASQEGEYTEAFF. The CDR3 nucleotides are TGTGCCAGTCAGGAGGGTGAGTACACTGAAGCTTTCTTT.

The chain couples TRBV10-3 to TRBJ2-5; 8 bases line up with TRBD1. Germline V gene lookup returns CDR1 ENHRY and CDR2 SYGVKD. V dropped 6 bases and J dropped 3; count of bases not matched to a gene: 6. This CDR3 comprises 14 residues. The CDR3 region is CAIRPGTGEETQYF. DNA of the CDR3: TGTGCCATCAGACCCGGGACAGGAGAAGAGACCCAGTACTTC.

The CDR3 DNA reads as TGCGCCAGCAGCCCTACCTCTTTTGGGGGAGGCGTCGAGCAGTACTTC. It codes for CASSPTSFGGGVEQYF. The chain combines TRBV5-1 with TRBJ2-7; D might be TRBD2 (6 bases). The CDR3 runs to 16 residues. Germline-derived CDR1 and CDR2 are SGHRS and YFSETQ. The V end was cut by 4 bases, the J end by 6 bases, with 23 bases between.

This chain uses TRBV28 with TRBJ2-7, with 10 bases aligning to TRBD2. Germline trimming cut 5 bases from V and 1 base from J; bases unmatched to any gene: 14. The CDR3 is made up of 18 amino acids. Germline CDR1 MDHEN, CDR2 SYDVKM. Here the CDR3 reads CASSLPLGSGRISYEQYF. The CDR3 DNA is TGTGCCAGCAGTCTACCCCTCGGTAGCGGGAGGATATCCTACGAGCAGTACTTC.

The chain links TRBV6-1 to TRBJ1-1; tentatively, D is TRBD1 (6 bases). V was pared by 10 bases and J by 4 bases, with 13 bases between. Germline-derived CDR1 and CDR2 are MNHNS and SASEGT. This CDR3 contains 12 residues. The CDR3 protein is CAIAQGPTEAFF. The CDR3, as DNA: TGTGCCATAGCGCAGGGGCCCACTGAAGCTTTCTTT.

The chain is built from TRBV4-1 and TRBJ2-7, with no clear D. The length of the CDR3 is 15 residues. V lost 3 bases to trimming and J lost 6 bases, with 18 bases between them. Looked up from germline, CDR1 is MGHRA and CDR2 is YSYEKL. The CDR3 bases are TGCGCCAGCAGCCATCTCTCACTCTCTCGTGCCGAGCAGTACTTC. This gives the protein CASSHLSLSRAEQYF.

The rearrangement links TRBV6-6 to TRBJ1-3; no firm D call. V was trimmed by 1 base and J by 0 bases, leaving 4 bases between them. CDR3 size: 14 residues. Germline CDR1 MNHNY, CDR2 SVGAGI (reference sequence). CDR3 sequence (DNA): TGTGCCAGCAGTTACTTAGTCTCTGGAAACACCATATATTTT. Its protein product is CASSYLVSGNTIYF.

This rearrangement joins TRBV10-3 to TRBJ2-7; 9 bases agree with TRBD1. This CDR3 is 15 amino acids long. Germline V lookup: CDR1 ENHRY, CDR2 SYGVKD. The V gene end was trimmed by 8 bases and the J gene end by 4 bases; junction bases not matched to a gene: 12. The CDR3 sequence: CAIFSPGTGNYEQYF. Written as DNA, the CDR3 is TGTGCCATCTTCTCACCCGGGACAGGGAATTACGAGCAGTACTTC.

V usage is TRBV15 and J usage is TRBJ2-6; 7 positions match TRBD1. Per the germline V gene, CDR1 is LNHNV and CDR2 is YYDKDF (reference sequence). V lost 5 bases, J lost 0 bases, and 4 bases stayed unmatched. There are 16 residues in the CDR3. CDR3 coding DNA: TGTGCCACCAGCGGACAGGTCCGCTCTGGGGCCAACGTCCTGACTTTC. Protein: CATSGQVRSGANVLTF.

This clone was seen more than once but under ten times. The gene calls are TRBV11-2 and TRBJ2-7; 8 nucleotides line up with TRBD1. Unmatched junction bases numbered 9, after V lost 1 base and J lost 7 bases. CDR1 is SGHAT and CDR2 is FQNNGV in the germline V gene. The CDR3 has 15 amino acids. In nucleotides, the CDR3 is TGTGCCAGCAGCTTAGGTGGGACAGGAGTGAGGGAGCAGTACTTC. Encoded protein: CASSLGGTGVREQYF.

The chain couples TRBV9 to TRBJ2-3, with TRBD1 matching 8 bases. The CDR3 is 16 amino acids. The V gene's germline CDR1 is SGDLS and CDR2 YYNGEE. V gave up 4 bases and J gave up 2 bases; unmatched junction bases: 9. CDR3 sequence: CASSPPDRVNTDTQYF. CDR3 coding DNA: TGTGCCAGCAGCCCCCCGGACAGGGTGAACACAGATACGCAGTATTTT. The full variable domain, completed using reference TRBV9 and TRBJ2-3, is DSGVTQTPKHLITATGQRVTLRCSPRSGDLSVYWYQQSLDQGLQFLIQYYNGEERAKGNILERFSAQQFPDLHSELNLSSLELGDSALYFCASSPPDRVNTDTQYFGPGTRLTVL.

This clone is medium-sized by share. The chain uses TRBV6-1 and TRBJ2-7; D is ambiguous. V was shortened by 2 bases and J by 7 bases, with 18 bases between the two germline ends. Germline V gene data show CDR1 as MNHNS and CDR2 as SASEGT. This CDR3 is 15 amino acids long. The CDR3 reads CASSERRALRGEQYF. The DNA for the CDR3 is TGTGCCAGCAGTGAAAGGAGAGCCCTACGTGGAGAGCAGTACTTC.

V and J are TRBV6-5 and TRBJ2-3, with TRBD2 matching over 9 bases. This CDR3 is 14 amino acids long. V shed 6 bases, J shed 7 bases, and the junction held 8 bases outside the gene matches. Germline V gene lookup returns CDR1 MNHEY and CDR2 SVGAGI. CDR3 DNA: TGTGCCAGCAGGGGAGCGGGGGGCAGGAATACGCAGTATTTT. Translating gives CASRGAGGRNTQYF.